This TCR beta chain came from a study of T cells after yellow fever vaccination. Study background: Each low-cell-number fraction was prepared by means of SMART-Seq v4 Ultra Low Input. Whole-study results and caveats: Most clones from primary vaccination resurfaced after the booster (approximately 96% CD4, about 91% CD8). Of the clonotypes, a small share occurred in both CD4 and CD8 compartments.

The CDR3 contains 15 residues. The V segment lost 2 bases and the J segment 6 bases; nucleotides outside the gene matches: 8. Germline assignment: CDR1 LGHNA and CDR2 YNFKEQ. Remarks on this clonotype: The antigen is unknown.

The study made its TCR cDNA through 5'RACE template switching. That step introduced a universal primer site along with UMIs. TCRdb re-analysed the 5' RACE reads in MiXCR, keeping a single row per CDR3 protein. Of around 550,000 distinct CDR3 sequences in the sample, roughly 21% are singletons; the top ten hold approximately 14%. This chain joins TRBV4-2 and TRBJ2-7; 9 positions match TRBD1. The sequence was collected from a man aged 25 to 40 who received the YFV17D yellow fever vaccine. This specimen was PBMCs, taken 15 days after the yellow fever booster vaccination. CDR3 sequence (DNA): TGTGCCAGCAGCCAATTTTCCGGGACAGGGCTCGAGCAGTACTTC. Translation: CASSQFSGTGLEQYF.